The rows below give T cell receptor beta chains drawn from one sample of a study of technical replicates of blood from a handful of donors. Data came from immunoSEQ multiplex PCR; TCRdb stores just in-frame clones and leaves some out. The sample lists more than 75,000 clones, around 94% occurring once. The source material was T cells isolated from PBMCs. These receptors all come from a human donor in good health. Each CDR3 is given with its conserved first and last residue. The D gene is left open where the match is weak. Only some rows state a clone size, as once, few, many or a class for expanded clones.

clone size,V gene,CDR3 length,D gene,CDR3 protein
-,TRBV18,15,-,CATSTVHSYYNEQFF
-,TRBV4-3,15,-,CASSQEKSRNTEAFF
-,TRBV2,10,-,CASMAVKAFF
-,TRBV28,18,TRBD2,CASSLYSGAGTGANVLTF
-,TRBV9,16,TRBD2,CASSVEPAGAYNEQFF
-,TRBV28,15,TRBD2,CASSLVASGVGEQYF
-,TRBV11-3,13,-,CASHGGASYEQYF
-,TRBV27,17,TRBD1,CASSPNYITGVRETQYF
-,TRBV5-4,16,-,CASSLPSQLAPDTQYF
-,TRBV10-2,13,TRBD2,CASLGGVGYEQYF
-,TRBV28,14,TRBD1,CASIWDRLDTEAFF
-,TRBV9,15,-,CASSGPGHSTDTQYF
-,TRBV29-1,15,TRBD2,CSALGGSGLQETQYF
-,TRBV27,11,-,CASRAATEAFF
-,TRBV9,15,-,CASSVGQNSGNTIYF
-,TRBV28,14,TRBD1,CASSPTGVGTEAFF
-,TRBV7-6,15,TRBD1,CASSLGTGALHEQYF
-,TRBV9,15,-,CASSTSQGQSWEAFF
-,TRBV6-1,14,TRBD2,CASSKAGGQETQYF
once,TRBV28,14,-,CASSFAGAYNEQFF
-,TRBV7-3,14,-,CASSLSGQNTEAFF
few,TRBV9,18,-,CASSVDGSLGALTGELFF
-,TRBV7-3,14,-,CASSLRQGPYEQYF
-,TRBV19,13,-,CASSIRGSTEAFF
-,TRBV5-4,13,-,CASSLGLGYEQYF
-,TRBV10-3,14,-,CATRYGSPTYEQYF
-,TRBV5-1,15,TRBD1,CASSLRQGGNTEAFF
-,TRBV7-2,14,TRBD2,CASSLAGLAGEQYF
-,TRBV9,15,-,CASSPQLAFTDTQYF